A single sample gave rise to the 16 T cell receptor beta chains below, sequenced in a study of cytomegalovirus exposure and HLA in healthy donors. The repertoire was sequenced with immunoSEQ multiplex PCR; TCRdb's copy has only in-frame clones and lacks some. The data show 110,000 or so clones, with around 85% seen just once and roughly 3% held by the top ten. Sequencing was done on a sample of PBMCs. Source of these receptors: a woman in her late teens or twenties in good health and CMV-seronegative.

Concerning this clone itself: The junction does not match germline at one end; this may be a read error. The genes are TRBV7-9 and TRBJ2-7; 10 bases agree with TRBD1. There are 15 residues in the CDR3. In germline, CDR1 is SEHNR, CDR2 FQNEAQ (reference sequence). The CDR3 loop reads CASSPSGDRGYGQYF. The CDR3 region has the DNA TGTGCCAGCAGCCCCAGTGGGGACAGGGGCTACGGGCAGTACTTC. Variable domain in full (rest from reference TRBV7-9 and TRBJ2-7): DTGVSQNPRHKITKRGQNVTFRCDPISEHNRLYWYRQTLGQGPEFLTYFQNEAQLEKSRLLSDRFSAERPKGSFSTLEIQRTEQGDSAMYLCASSPSGDRGYGQYFGPGTRLTVT.

CDR3 sequence (DNA): TGTGCCAGCAGCTTAGTGAATAGGTGGGGGCCGGGCTACGAGCAGTACTTC. Amino acids: CASSLVNRWGPGYEQYF. The chain uses TRBV7-2 and TRBJ2-7; TRBD1 might be the D (6 bases). With 1 base removed from V and 3 bases from J, the gap between germline ends came to 19 bases. CDR1 and CDR2 (germline): SGHTA, FQGNSA. CDR3 length: 17 amino acids.

This clone was found once. The gene calls are TRBV6-1 and TRBJ1-2; D is unclear. This CDR3 is 13 amino acids long. Trimming removed 6 bases at V and 0 bases at J, with 8 bases between. Germline loops: CDR1 MNHNS, CDR2 SASEGT. The CDR3 nucleotides read TGTGCCAGCAGACAGCCTCCTAACTATGGCTACACCTTC. The encoded protein is CASRQPPNYGYTF.

The chain carries TRBV19 and TRBJ1-4, with TRBD1 identical over 9 bases. Germline V gene lookup returns CDR1 LNHDA and CDR2 SQIVND (reference sequence). V was clipped by 3 bases and J by 6 bases; unmatched bases: 11. The CDR3 covers 17 residues. CDR3 protein: CASSMSADRGLDEKLFF. DNA for the CDR3: TGTGCCAGTAGTATGTCAGCGGACAGGGGTTTAGATGAAAAACTGTTTTTT.

The gene calls are TRBV9 and TRBJ2-1, with 10 positions matching TRBD2. J gave up 8 bases and V 3 bases, and 11 bases lay outside the gene matches. The CDR3 covers 16 residues. Germline V gene lookup returns CDR1 SGDLS and CDR2 YYNGEE. The CDR3 reads CASSASGSGGGDEQFF. The CDR3 coding sequence is TGTGCCAGCAGCGCCTCGGGGAGCGGGGGGGGCGATGAGCAGTTCTTC.

V and J are TRBV5-1 and TRBJ1-1; D may be TRBD1 (6 bases). The V and J ends lost 3 bases and 13 bases respectively, with 22 bases between them. Germline-derived CDR1 and CDR2 are SGHRS and YFSETQ. The length of the CDR3 is 14 residues. DNA for the CDR3: TGCGCCAGCAGCTCTAATTCTTTTAGGGGGGAGGGTTTCTTT. Its translation: CASSSNSFRGEGFF.

The J gene is TRBJ2-3, the V gene TRBV28; possibly TRBD2 for D (7 bases). The germline CDR1 and CDR2 sequences are MDHEN and SYDVKM. The CDR3 extends over 15 amino acids. Trimming took off 0 bases at V and 2 bases at J, with 9 bases between the two ends. The CDR3 protein is CASSLWGGATDTQYF. In nucleotides, the CDR3 is TGTGCCAGCAGTTTATGGGGGGGGGCCACAGATACGCAGTATTTT.

In DNA form, the CDR3 reads TGTGCCAGCAGTGAATTCGGCAGACAAAATCAGCCCCAGCATTTT. This gives the protein CASSEFGRQNQPQHF. The chain joins TRBV2 to TRBJ1-5, with D hard to call. Trimming pared 2 bases from V and 4 bases from J, leaving 12 bases between. This CDR3 spans 15 amino acids. The V gene's germline CDR1 is SNHLY and CDR2 FYNNEI.

As to this clone: This sample also contains other DNA sequences that code for the same CDR3. The V call is TRBV10-3, the J call TRBJ1-2, with 9 bases lining up with TRBD1. The CDR3 is 14 residues long. Germline CDR1 is ENHRY and CDR2 is SYGVKD. V shed 0 bases and J 4 bases; nucleotides not matched to a gene: 0. The CDR3 sequence: CAISESDRGYGYTF. The CDR3 DNA sequence: TGTGCCATCAGTGAGTCGGACAGGGGCTATGGCTACACCTTC.

The chain couples TRBV4-1 to TRBJ2-4; D may be TRBD2 (6 bases). There are 15 residues in the CDR3. V lost 0 bases and J 7 bases, leaving 13 bases between the germline ends. The V gene's germline CDR1 is MGHRA and CDR2 YSYEKL. The CDR3 DNA sequence: TGCGCCAGCAGCCAAGATCGAGGAGGGCCGAACATTCAGTACTTC. It yields the protein CASSQDRGGPNIQYF.

The chain carries TRBV5-1 and TRBJ1-6, with 8 bases identical to TRBD1. This CDR3 contains 13 residues. The germline CDR1 and CDR2 sequences are SGHRS and YFSETQ. V lost 4 bases and J lost 11; bases outside the gene matches: 5. The CDR3 DNA follows: TGCGCCAGCAGCCCAGGACAGGGTACACCCCTCCACTTT. It translates to CASSPGQGTPLHF.

CDR3 sequence reads: CAWRVWGVGANVLTF. Here the CDR3 DNA reads TGTGCCTGGAGAGTTTGGGGGGTTGGGGCCAACGTCCTGACTTTC. This sequence joins TRBV30 and TRBJ2-6, with D perhaps TRBD2 (6 bases). This CDR3 has 15 residues. The V end was cut by 3 bases, the J end by 3 bases, with 12 bases between. Germline V gene sequence: CDR1 GTSNPN, CDR2 SVGIG (reference sequence).

The chain joins TRBV11-2 to TRBJ1-3, with D maybe TRBD1 (5 bases). This CDR3 has 15 amino acids. Germline assignment: CDR1 SGHAT and CDR2 FQNNGV. V shed 5 bases and J shed 0 bases, with 11 bases lying between them. CDR3 DNA: TGTGCCAGCAGCCAGGGCCTTAACTCTGGAAACACCATATATTTT. It is translated as CASSQGLNSGNTIYF.

The rearrangement links TRBV5-1 to TRBJ1-4, with 8 nucleotides matching TRBD1. Germline V gene sequence: CDR1 SGHRS, CDR2 YFSETQ. CDR3 length: 16 residues. Trimming cost V 4 bases and J 7 bases; bases outside gene matches: 12. The CDR3 here is CASSPPQGQGGEKLFF. The CDR3 nucleotides read TGCGCCAGCAGCCCCCCCCAAGGACAGGGCGGTGAAAAACTGTTTTTT.

The chain links TRBV9 to TRBJ2-5; TRBD2 matches 9 bases. Germline assignment: CDR1 SGDLS and CDR2 YYNGEE. J was trimmed by 3 bases and V by 3 bases; bases with no gene match: 3. This CDR3 contains 14 residues. CDR3 amino acids: CASSEGGGEETQYF. In DNA form, the CDR3 reads TGTGCCAGCAGCGAGGGCGGGGGGGAAGAGACCCAGTACTTC.

This sequence joins TRBV9 and TRBJ2-1; TRBD2 matches at 15 bases. Germline lookup yields CDR1 SGDLS and CDR2 YYNGEE. The CDR3 extends over 22 amino acids. Trimming removed 4 bases from V and 0 bases from J; junction bases left unmatched: 17. The CDR3: CASSPHNRAGTSGGSSYNEQFF. In DNA form, the CDR3 reads TGTGCCAGCAGCCCGCACAACCGAGCCGGGACTAGCGGGGGGAGCTCCTACAATGAGCAGTTCTTC. The full variable domain, in which reference TRBV9 and TRBJ2-1 provide the parts outside the CDR3, is DSGVTQTPKHLITATGQRVTLRCSPRSGDLSVYWYQQSLDQGLQFLIQYYNGEERAKGNILERFSAQQFPDLHSELNLSSLELGDSALYFCASSPHNRAGTSGGSSYNEQFFGPGTRLTVL.